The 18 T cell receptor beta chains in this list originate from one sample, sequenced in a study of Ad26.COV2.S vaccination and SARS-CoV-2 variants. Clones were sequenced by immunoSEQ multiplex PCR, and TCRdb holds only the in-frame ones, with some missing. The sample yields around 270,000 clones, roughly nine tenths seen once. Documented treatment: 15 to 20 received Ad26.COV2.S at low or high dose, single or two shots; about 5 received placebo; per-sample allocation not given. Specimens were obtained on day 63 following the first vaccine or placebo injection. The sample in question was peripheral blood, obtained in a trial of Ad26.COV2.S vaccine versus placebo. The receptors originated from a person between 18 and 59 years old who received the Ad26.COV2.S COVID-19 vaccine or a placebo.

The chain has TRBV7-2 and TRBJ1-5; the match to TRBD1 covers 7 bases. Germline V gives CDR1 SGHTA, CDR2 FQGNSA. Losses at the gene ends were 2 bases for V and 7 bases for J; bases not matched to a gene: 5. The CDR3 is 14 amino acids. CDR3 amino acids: CASSLYRGEQPQHF. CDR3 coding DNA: TGTGCCAGCAGCTTATACAGGGGCGAGCAGCCCCAGCATTTT.

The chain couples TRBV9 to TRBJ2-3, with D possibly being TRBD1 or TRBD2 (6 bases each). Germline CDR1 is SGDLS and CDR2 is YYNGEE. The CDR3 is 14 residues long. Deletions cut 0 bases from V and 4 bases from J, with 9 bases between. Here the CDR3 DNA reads TGTGCCAGCAGCGTAGACGGGGGCGCAGATACGCAGTATTTT. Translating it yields CASSVDGGADTQYF.

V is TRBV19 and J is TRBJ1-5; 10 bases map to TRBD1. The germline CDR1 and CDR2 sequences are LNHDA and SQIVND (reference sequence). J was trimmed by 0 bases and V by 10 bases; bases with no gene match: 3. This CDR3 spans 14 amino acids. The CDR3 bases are TGTGCCACCCGGGACAGGGGTAGCAATCAGCCCCAGCATTTT. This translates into CATRDRGSNQPQHF.

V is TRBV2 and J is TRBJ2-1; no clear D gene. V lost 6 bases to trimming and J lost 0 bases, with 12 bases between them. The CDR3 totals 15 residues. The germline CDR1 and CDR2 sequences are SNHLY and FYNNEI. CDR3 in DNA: TGTGCCAGCAGCGACTCCCGGGCCTCCTACAATGAGCAGTTCTTC. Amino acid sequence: CASSDSRASYNEQFF.

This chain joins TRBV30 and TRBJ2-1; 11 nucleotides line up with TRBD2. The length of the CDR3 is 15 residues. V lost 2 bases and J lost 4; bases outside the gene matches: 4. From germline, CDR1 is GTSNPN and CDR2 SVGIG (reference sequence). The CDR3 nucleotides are TGTGCCTGGAGTATTCTAGCGGGGGGATACAATGAGCAGTTCTTC. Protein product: CAWSILAGGYNEQFF.

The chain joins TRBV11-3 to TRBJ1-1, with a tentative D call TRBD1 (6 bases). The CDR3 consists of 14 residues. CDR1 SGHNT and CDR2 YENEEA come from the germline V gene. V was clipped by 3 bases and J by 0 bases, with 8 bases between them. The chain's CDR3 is CASSLGALNTEAFF. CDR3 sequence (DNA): TGTGCCAGCAGCTTGGGGGCGTTGAACACTGAAGCTTTCTTT.

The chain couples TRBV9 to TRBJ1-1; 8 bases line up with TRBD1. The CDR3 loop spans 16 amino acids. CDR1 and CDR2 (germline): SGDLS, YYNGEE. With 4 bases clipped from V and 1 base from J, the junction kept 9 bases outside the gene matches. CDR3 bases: TGTGCCAGCAGCAACAGACAGGGGACTGGGAACACTGAAGCTTTCTTT. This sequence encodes CASSNRQGTGNTEAFF. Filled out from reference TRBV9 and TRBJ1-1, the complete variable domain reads DSGVTQTPKHLITATGQRVTLRCSPRSGDLSVYWYQQSLDQGLQFLIQYYNGEERAKGNILERFSAQQFPDLHSELNLSSLELGDSALYFCASSNRQGTGNTEAFFGQGTRLTVV.

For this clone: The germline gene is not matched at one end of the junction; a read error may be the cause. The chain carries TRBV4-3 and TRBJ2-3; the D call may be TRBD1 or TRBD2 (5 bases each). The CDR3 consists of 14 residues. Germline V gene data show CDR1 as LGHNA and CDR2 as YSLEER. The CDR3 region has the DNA TGCGCCAGCAGCGAAGAGGGGTACACAGATACGCAGTATTTT. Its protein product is CASSEEGYTDTQYF.

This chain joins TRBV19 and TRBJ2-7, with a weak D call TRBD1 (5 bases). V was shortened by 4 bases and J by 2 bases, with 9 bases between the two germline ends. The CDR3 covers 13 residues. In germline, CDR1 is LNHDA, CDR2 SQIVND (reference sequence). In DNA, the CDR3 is TGTGCCAGTAGTAGACCAGGGCCCTACGAGCAGTACTTC. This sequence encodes CASSRPGPYEQYF. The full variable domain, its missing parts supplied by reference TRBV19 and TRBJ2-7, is DGGITQSPKYLFRKEGQNVTLSCEQNLNHDAMYWYRQDPGQGLRLIYYSQIVNDFQKGDIAEGYSVSREKKESFPLTVTSAQKNPTAFYLCASSRPGPYEQYFGPGTRLTVT.

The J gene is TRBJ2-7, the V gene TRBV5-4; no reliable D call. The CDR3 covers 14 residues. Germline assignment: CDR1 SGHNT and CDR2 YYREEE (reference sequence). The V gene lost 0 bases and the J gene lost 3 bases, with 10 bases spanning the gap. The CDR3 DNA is TGTGCCAGCAGCTTGGGTGGGTCCTACTACGAGCAGTACGTC. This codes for CASSLGGSYYEQYV.

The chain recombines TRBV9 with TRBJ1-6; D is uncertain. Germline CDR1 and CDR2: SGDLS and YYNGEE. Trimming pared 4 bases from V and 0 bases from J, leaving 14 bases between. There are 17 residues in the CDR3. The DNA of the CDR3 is TGTGCCAGCAGCCCTCGCGCCGAGAGCTCCTATAATTCACCCCTCCACTTT. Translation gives CASSPRAESSYNSPLHF.

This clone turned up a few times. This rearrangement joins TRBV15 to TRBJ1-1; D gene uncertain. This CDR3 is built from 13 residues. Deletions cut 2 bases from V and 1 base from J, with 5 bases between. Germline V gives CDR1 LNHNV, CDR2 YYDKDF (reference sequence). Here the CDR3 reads CATSRFRNTEAFF. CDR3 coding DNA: TGTGCCACCAGCAGATTCAGGAACACTGAAGCTTTCTTT.

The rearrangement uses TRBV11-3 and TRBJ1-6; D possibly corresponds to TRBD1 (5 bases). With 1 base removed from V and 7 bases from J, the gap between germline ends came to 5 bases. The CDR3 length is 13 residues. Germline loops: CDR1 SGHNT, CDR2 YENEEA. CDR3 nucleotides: TGTGCCAGCAGCTTAGGGGACAATTCACCCCTCCACTTT. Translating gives CASSLGDNSPLHF.

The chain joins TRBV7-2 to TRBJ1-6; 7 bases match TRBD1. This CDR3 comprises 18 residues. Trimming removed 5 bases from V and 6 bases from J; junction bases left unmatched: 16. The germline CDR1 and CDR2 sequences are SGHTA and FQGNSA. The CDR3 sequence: CASSARGRRTAGNSPLHF. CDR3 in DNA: TGTGCCAGCAGCGCAAGGGGGCGGCGAACTGCTGGTAATTCACCCCTCCACTTT.

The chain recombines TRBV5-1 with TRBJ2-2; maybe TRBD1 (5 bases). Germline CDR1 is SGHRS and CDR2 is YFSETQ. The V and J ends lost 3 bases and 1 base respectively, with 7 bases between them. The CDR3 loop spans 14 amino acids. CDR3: CASSSQVNTGELFF. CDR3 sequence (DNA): TGCGCCAGCAGCTCACAGGTGAACACCGGGGAGCTGTTTTTT.

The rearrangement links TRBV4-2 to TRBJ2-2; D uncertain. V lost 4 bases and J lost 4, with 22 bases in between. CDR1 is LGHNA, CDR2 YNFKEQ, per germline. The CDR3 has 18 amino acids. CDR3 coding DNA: TGTGCCAGCAGCCCCAAAAAGGGAATGGGCAGGTCCACCGGGGAGCTGTTTTTT. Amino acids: CASSPKKGMGRSTGELFF.

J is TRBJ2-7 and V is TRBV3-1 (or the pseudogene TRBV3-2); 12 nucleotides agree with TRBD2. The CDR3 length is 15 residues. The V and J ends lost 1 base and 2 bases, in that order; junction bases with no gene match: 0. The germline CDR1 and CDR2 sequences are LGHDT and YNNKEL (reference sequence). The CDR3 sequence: CASSQGTSGTYEQYV. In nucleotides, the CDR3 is TGTGCCAGCAGCCAAGGGACTAGCGGGACCTACGAGCAGTACGTC.

CDR3 in DNA: TGCGCCAGCAGCGAGACCCCGGCACGGGCAACTAATGAAAAACTGTTTTTT. This translates into CASSETPARATNEKLFF. This chain links TRBV5-1 with TRBJ1-4; the D is unclear. The V gene lost 4 bases and the J gene lost 0 bases, with 16 bases spanning the gap. The CDR3 extends over 17 amino acids. Germline CDR1 and CDR2: SGHRS and YFSETQ.